A single sample gave rise to the 3 T cell receptor beta chains below, sequenced in a study of T cells in women clearing cervical HPV infection. Produced via immunoSEQ multiplex PCR; TCRdb's table is partial and in-frame only. The table for this sample gives tens of thousands of clones. Source material: blood buffy coat. The receptors stem from a woman between 18 and 70 years old with a cervical HPV16 infection that either progressed to CIN3+ or cleared (not recorded which).

With regard to this clone: The CDR3 goes on 3 residues after the read ends, and that part is filled in from the germline J gene. This chain connects TRBV19 to TRBJ2-7; 7 bases fit TRBD1. The CDR3 runs to 15 residues. V lost 6 bases to trimming and J lost 3 bases; unmatched junction nucleotides: 11. Per germline, CDR1 LNHDA and CDR2 SQIVND (reference sequence). The CDR3 reads CASSPGVRGLYEQYF. The covered CDR3 bases are TGTGCCAGTAGCCCGGGCGTGAGGGGGCTCTACGAG.

Turning to this clone: The read ends 3 residues before the CDR3 terminus; that terminus is restored from the germline J gene. The chain is built from TRBV7-2 and TRBJ2-1, with 10 nucleotides matching TRBD2. V was clipped by 5 bases and J by 8 bases; unmatched bases: 9. The CDR3 length is 15 residues. The V gene's germline CDR1 is SGHTA and CDR2 FQGNSA. The DNA read from the CDR3 is TGTGCCAGCAGCGCCTTAGCGGGAGGATTTGATGAG. Amino acids: CASSALAGGFDE. The complete CDR3 sequence is CASSALAGGFDEQFF. The full variable domain, completed using reference TRBV7-2 and TRBJ2-1, is GAGVSQSPSNKVTEKGKDVELRCDPISGHTALYWYRQSLGQGLEFLIYFQGNSAPDKSGLPSDRFSAERTGGSVSTLTIQRTQQEDSAVYLCASSALAGGFDEQFFGPGTRLTVL.

Of note for this clone: With the read ending 3 residues before the CDR3 end, the germline J gene is used to fill in that end. The chain combines TRBV19 with TRBJ1-4, with 7 bases fitting TRBD1. CDR3 length: 14 amino acids. The V gene's germline CDR1 is LNHDA and CDR2 SQIVND (reference sequence). The V and J ends lost 5 bases and 5 bases, in that order; junction bases with no gene match: 5. This chain's CDR3 is CASSLQGPNEKLFF. The part of the CDR3 DNA that was read is TGTGCCAGTAGTTTACAGGGGCCGAATGAAAAA. The whole variable domain, remainder taken from reference TRBV19 and TRBJ1-4, is DGGITQSPKYLFRKEGQNVTLSCEQNLNHDAMYWYRQDPGQGLRLIYYSQIVNDFQKGDIAEGYSVSREKKESFPLTVTSAQKNPTAFYLCASSLQGPNEKLFFGSGTQLSVL.